Following are 26 T cell receptor beta chains from one sample sequenced in a study of cytomegalovirus exposure and HLA in healthy donors. 13 Jbeta primers and 60 Vbeta primers were used for the PCR. Generated by immunoSEQ multiplex PCR, the TCRdb table keeps only in-frame clones and is missing some. This table has 120,000 to 150,000 clones, 60% to 80% appearing once. Input material: PBMCs. These receptors originate from a man aged 35 to 55 in good health and CMV-seronegative.

The rearrangement uses TRBV5-1 and TRBJ2-1; no reliable D call. Per germline, CDR1 SGHRS and CDR2 YFSETQ. V was shortened by 1 base and J by 4 bases, with 6 bases between the two germline ends. CDR3 size: 13 residues. In DNA, the CDR3 is TGCGCCAGCAGCTTGAACGGTTACAATGAGCAGTTCTTC. It specifies CASSLNGYNEQFF.

The sample holds a few counts of this clone. The V gene is TRBV2, the J gene TRBJ2-7; 11 bases align to TRBD2. The V segment lost 4 bases and the J segment 7 bases; nucleotides outside the gene matches: 9. The V gene's germline CDR1 is SNHLY and CDR2 FYNNEI. This CDR3 is 15 amino acids long. CDR3 residues: CASSGTSGGLGEQYF. DNA for the CDR3: TGTGCCAGCAGTGGAACTAGCGGGGGCCTGGGGGAGCAGTACTTC.

Concerning this clone itself: Other DNA sequences of this sample code for an identical CDR3. This sequence joins TRBV5-1 and TRBJ2-1; D perhaps matches TRBD2 (6 bases). Germline CDR1 and CDR2: SGHRS and YFSETQ. V lost 0 bases, J lost 1 base, and 8 bases lay in between. The CDR3 consists of 15 residues. The CDR3 region has the DNA TGCGCCAGCAGCTTGGGTCTAGCGTCCTACAATGAGCAGTTCTTC. Protein product: CASSLGLASYNEQFF.

CDR3 DNA sequence: TGTGCCAGCAGTCTCAGCTCCGGGACAGGGTTAATTCAGCCCCAGCATTTT. Protein sequence: CASSLSSGTGLIQPQHF. V gene TRBV7-9 combines with J gene TRBJ1-5, with 9 bases that match TRBD1. The CDR3 has 17 amino acids. With V trimmed by 6 bases and J by 6 bases, 15 bases remained unmatched. Germline loops: CDR1 SEHNR, CDR2 FQNEAQ (reference sequence).

This clone was seen more than once but under ten times. This rearrangement joins TRBV6-5 to TRBJ2-3, with D possibly being TRBD2 (5 bases). Between the trimmed V and J ends, which lost 6 bases and 5 bases, there was a span of 9 bases. Germline assignment: CDR1 MNHEY and CDR2 SVGAGI. The CDR3 length is 12 residues. CDR3 coding DNA: TGTGCCAGCAGCCCTGCGGGAGATACGCAGTATTTT. Protein sequence: CASSPAGDTQYF.

This chain links TRBV5-1 with TRBJ2-7, with 7 bases lining up with TRBD1. CDR3 length: 15 amino acids. Germline V gene lookup returns CDR1 SGHRS and CDR2 YFSETQ. The V segment lost 3 bases and the J segment 6 bases; nucleotides outside the gene matches: 12. The CDR3, as DNA: TGCGCCAGCAGCTCATGGACAGGCCAGTTCTGCGAGCAGTACTTC. It encodes CASSSWTGQFCEQYF.

The genes are TRBV4-2 and TRBJ1-2; D is possibly TRBD1 (6 bases). Germline CDR1 and CDR2: LGHNA and YNFKEQ. The CDR3 contains 15 residues. V was shortened by 4 bases and J by 8 bases, with 20 bases between the two germline ends. This chain's CDR3 is CASSPQRSDRKGYTF. The CDR3 DNA reads TGTGCCAGCAGCCCTCAGAGATCAGACAGGAAGGGCTACACCTTC.

The rearrangement uses TRBV5-5 and TRBJ2-2; a possible D gene is TRBD1 (6 bases). V was pared by 0 bases and J by 2 bases, with 11 bases between. This CDR3 is 16 amino acids long. The germline V gene encodes CDR1 SGHKS and CDR2 YYEKEE (reference sequence). The CDR3 sequence: CASSLVSGVNTGELFF. In DNA form, the CDR3 reads TGTGCCAGCAGCTTGGTGTCAGGGGTTAACACCGGGGAGCTGTTTTTT.

The chain couples TRBV13 to TRBJ2-2, with D possibly being TRBD1 (5 bases). There are 16 residues in the CDR3. V lost 7 bases to trimming and J lost 4 bases, with 19 bases between them. Germline CDR1 reads PRHDT; CDR2 reads FYEKMQ (reference sequence). CDR3 amino acids: CASTSARVEGTGELFF. Here the CDR3 DNA reads TGTGCCAGCACTTCCGCCAGGGTAGAAGGCACCGGGGAGCTGTTTTTT.

The gene calls are TRBV6-1 and TRBJ2-3, with TRBD1 matching over 7 bases. CDR3 length equals 14 residues. Germline-derived CDR1 and CDR2 are MNHNS and SASEGT. The V and J ends lost 4 bases and 0 bases, in that order; junction bases with no gene match: 1. The CDR3 sequence is CASSGDRSTDTQYF. CDR3 bases: TGTGCCAGCAGTGGGGACAGAAGCACAGATACGCAGTATTTT.

CDR3 residues: CASSEGRDYYGYTF. CDR3 in DNA: TGTGCCAGCAGTGAAGGCAGAGACTACTATGGCTACACCTTC. This chain joins TRBV6-1 and TRBJ1-2, with D hard to call. V was pared by 1 base and J by 3 bases, with 9 bases between. Germline V gives CDR1 MNHNS, CDR2 SASEGT. There are 14 residues in the CDR3.

This clone was picked up a small number of times. The V call is TRBV2, the J call TRBJ1-5; perhaps TRBD1 as D (5 bases). The CDR3 runs to 17 residues. Trimming removed 0 bases at V and 0 bases at J, with 12 bases between. Per germline, CDR1 SNHLY and CDR2 FYNNEI. The CDR3 DNA is TGTGCCAGCAGTGAAGCGCTGAGGGACTATAGCAATCAGCCCCAGCATTTT. It specifies CASSEALRDYSNQPQHF.

The gene calls are TRBV9 and TRBJ2-5, with 7 bases matching TRBD1. Gene TRBJ2-7 matches the end of the DNA better, so the J call may be wrong. Germline V CDR1 and CDR2: SGDLS, YYNGEE. The CDR3 runs 16 residues. The CDR3 is CASSVGVGTASYEQYF. DNA of the CDR3: TGTGCCAGCAGCGTAGGGGTCGGGACAGCCTCCTACGAGCAGTACTTC.

This chain uses TRBV6-5 with TRBJ1-4; 12 nucleotides align to TRBD1. CDR1 MNHEY and CDR2 SVGAGI come from the germline V gene. J was trimmed by 8 bases and V by 8 bases; bases with no gene match: 9. The CDR3 runs 15 residues. The CDR3 loop reads CASRDRGHSGEKLFF. CDR3 coding DNA: TGTGCCAGCCGGGACAGGGGGCATTCGGGAGAAAAACTGTTTTTT.

The chain has TRBV12-5 and TRBJ1-1; the D gene is possibly TRBD1 (5 bases). Per germline, CDR1 LGHNT and CDR2 FRNRAP. Trimming left V 6 bases short and J 3 bases short, with 14 bases between. CDR3 size: 14 residues. The CDR3 sequence is CASGGSQGDTEAFF. CDR3 coding DNA: TGTGCTAGTGGGGGCTCCCAAGGGGACACTGAAGCTTTCTTT.

Worth noting for this clone: Other nucleotide sequences in the sample specify the same CDR3. The chain couples TRBV18 to TRBJ1-4; D ambiguous. The CDR3 consists of 15 residues. V lost 3 bases and J 0 bases, leaving 8 bases between the germline ends. CDR1 and CDR2 from the germline V gene are KGHSH and LQKENI. As DNA, the CDR3 is TGTGCCAGCTCACCTGGAGAGGCAACTAATGAAAAACTGTTTTTT. This sequence encodes CASSPGEATNEKLFF. The full variable domain, its missing parts supplied by reference TRBV18 and TRBJ1-4, is NAGVMQNPRHLVRRRGQEARLRCSPMKGHSHVYWYRQLPEEGLKFMVYLQKENIIDESGMPKERFSAEFPKEGPSILRIQQVVRGDSAAYFCASSPGEATNEKLFFGSGTQLSVL.

The chain links TRBV15 to TRBJ2-3; 10 bases map to TRBD2. The J segment lost 0 bases and the V segment lost 9 bases, leaving 3 bases of the junction unmatched. This CDR3 region has 14 residues. Germline CDR1 is LNHNV and CDR2 is YYDKDF (reference sequence). CDR3 bases: TGTGCCACGGGTAGCGGGGGGAGCACAGATACGCAGTATTTT. Protein sequence: CATGSGGSTDTQYF.

The chain carries TRBV4-3 and TRBJ1-4, with 8 bases fitting TRBD1. The CDR3 covers 19 residues. The ends lost 0 bases at V and 4 bases at J; junction bases unmatched: 13. CDR1 and CDR2 (germline): LGHNA, YSLEER. CDR3 loop: CASSQDSSAGGLGNEKLFF. The CDR3 coding sequence is TGCGCCAGCAGCCAAGATAGTTCGGCAGGGGGCTTAGGTAATGAAAAACTGTTTTTT.

The CDR3 sequence is CASSQDWGRAHEQYF. CDR3 in DNA: TGTGCCAGCAGCCAAGATTGGGGCAGGGCCCACGAGCAGTACTTC. The V and J genes are TRBV14 and TRBJ2-7; the D gene is possibly TRBD1 (5 bases). Germline V gene data show CDR1 as SGHDN and CDR2 as FVKESK. The CDR3 totals 15 residues. V was pared by 0 bases and J by 5 bases, with 14 bases between.

The chain uses TRBV12-5 and TRBJ2-1; 13 positions match TRBD2. This CDR3 is built from 16 residues. The junction had 4 bases not matched to a gene; V was cut back by 3 bases and J by 5 bases. CDR1 LGHNT and CDR2 FRNRAP come from the germline V gene. DNA for the CDR3: TGTGCTAGTGGTTTCCGACTAGCGGGGGGCCACAATGAGCAGTTCTTC. The encoded protein is CASGFRLAGGHNEQFF.

The sample holds one count of this clone. The chain uses TRBV7-2 and TRBJ1-1, with D possibly matching TRBD1 (5 bases). The germline gives CDR1 SGHTA, CDR2 FQGNSA. The germline V and J ends were trimmed by 5 bases and 1 base, with 14 bases remaining between them. The CDR3 extends over 15 amino acids. Here the CDR3 DNA reads TGTGCCAGCAGCAAGCAGACAGCCGGGAACACTGAAGCTTTCTTT. Amino acids: CASSKQTAGNTEAFF.

The genes are TRBV4-1 and TRBJ2-3; 9 bases align to TRBD2. Germline trimming cut 0 bases from V and 2 bases from J; bases unmatched to any gene: 12. Germline CDR1 and CDR2: MGHRA and YSYEKL. The CDR3 sequence is 19 residues long. This chain's CDR3 is CASSQDLGLAGQNTDTQYF. The CDR3 region has the DNA TGCGCCAGCAGCCAAGATCTCGGGCTAGCGGGGCAAAACACAGATACGCAGTATTTT.

V and J are TRBV9 and TRBJ2-3; 7 bases line up with TRBD2. The germline V gene encodes CDR1 SGDLS and CDR2 YYNGEE. Trimming cost V 3 bases and J 4 bases; bases outside gene matches: 8. The CDR3 has 15 amino acids. The DNA for the CDR3 is TGTGCCAGCAGCGAAGGCGGGGGAGTCTCAGATACGCAGTATTTT. Residues: CASSEGGGVSDTQYF.

The chain couples TRBV16 to TRBJ1-5; D unresolved. The CDR3 is 15 residues long. Deletions cut 4 bases from V and 0 bases from J, with 10 bases between. The germline V gene has CDR1 KGHSY and CDR2 FQNENV. The CDR3: CASSLDEDSNQPQHF. The CDR3 nucleotides read TGTGCCAGCAGCCTTGACGAGGATAGCAATCAGCCCCAGCATTTT.

In DNA, the CDR3 is TGTGCCAGCAGTGGGGGCAGTGCGAACACTGAAGCTTTCTTT. Translating gives CASSGGSANTEAFF. V and J are TRBV6-5 and TRBJ1-1; D perhaps matches TRBD1 (6 bases). This CDR3 comprises 14 residues. Germline CDR1 MNHEY, CDR2 SVGAGI. The germline V and J ends were trimmed by 5 bases and 1 base, with 11 bases remaining between them.

For this clone: The sample carries other DNA sequences with the same CDR3. This sequence joins TRBV7-9 and TRBJ1-1; unclear D gene. V was pared by 2 bases and J by 5 bases, with 6 bases between. The CDR3 totals 12 residues. From germline, CDR1 is SEHNR and CDR2 FQNEAQ (reference sequence). The CDR3 DNA is TGTGCCAGCAGCTTACGAGGGACTGAAGCTTTCTTT. It codes for CASSLRGTEAFF.